A selection of T cell receptor beta chains follows, all from one sample in a study of Graves' ophthalmopathy and Graves' hyperthyroidism. TCRdb fed the multiplex PCR reads into MiXCR, producing one record per CDR3 protein. The top ten hold roughly a quarter of the sample, which has over 40,000 distinct CDR3 sequences, around half seen once. Specimen: peripheral blood. The source is an adult man with Graves' ophthalmopathy. Each CDR3 is given with its conserved first and last residue. A D gene is named only where the DNA matches it firmly. Clone size is given for some rows only: seen once, a few or many times, or a class if the clone is expanded.

NA,TRBJ2-7,NA,TRBV10-3,TGTGCCATCAGTGTGAGGGGCGGAGGGCGTGACCACGAGCAGTACTTC,CAISVRGGGRDHEQYF
TRBD2,TRBJ2-7,NA,TRBV19,TGTGCCAGTAGTATAAGCGGTAGCGGGAGCCACGAGCAGTACTTC,CASSISGSGSHEQYF
TRBD2,TRBJ2-6,NA,TRBV29-1,TGCAGCGTGGGGGGGGCGGGGGGCGCTGGGGCCAACGTCCTGACTTTC,CSVGGAGGAGANVLTF
NA,TRBJ1-1,many,TRBV7-3,TGTGCCAGCAGCTTTAAAGGGGAAACTGAAGCTTTCTTT,CASSFKGETEAFF
TRBD1,TRBJ2-7,NA,TRBV6-6,TGTGCCAGCAGTTACTCAGGGGGCCAGGGCGAGCAGTACTTC,CASSYSGGQGEQYF
NA,TRBJ1-2,NA,TRBV24-1,TGTGCCACCAGTGATTTGTGGAGGGCCTATGGCTACACCTTC,CATSDLWRAYGYTF
NA,TRBJ2-7,NA,TRBV9,TGTGCCAGCAGCGTCGGACAGGAGGGCTACGAGCAGTACTTC,CASSVGQEGYEQYF
TRBD2,TRBJ2-7,NA,TRBV20-1,TGCAGTGCTCCCGGGACTAGTGCCTTGGACGAGCAGTACTTC,CSAPGTSALDEQYF
NA,TRBJ2-5,NA,TRBV6-6,TGTGCCACCGTACGGGGGATCCAAGAGACCCAGTACTTC,CATVRGIQETQYF
TRBD1,TRBJ1-3,NA,TRBV11-1,TGTGCCAACAGCTTAGGAGGGACAGCTGGAAACACCATATATTTC,CANSLGGTAGNTIYF
TRBD2,TRBJ2-3,many,TRBV20-1,TGCAGTGCTATTCGACTAGCGGGGAACACAGATACGCAGTATTTT,CSAIRLAGNTDTQYF
NA,TRBJ2-7,NA,TRBV5-1,TGCGCCAGCAGCTTGGGGGAGCCCGACTCCTACGAGCAGTACTTC,CASSLGEPDSYEQYF
NA,TRBJ2-7,many,TRBV30,TGTGCCTGGAGTCGTGCTAGGGGCGAGCAGTACTTC,CAWSRARGEQYF
NA,TRBJ1-2,NA,TRBV29-1,TGCAGCTTCGCCTCAAGGGACTACACCTTC,CSFASRDYTF
TRBD1,TRBJ2-3,many,TRBV6-1,TGTGCCAGCAGTGAAGCACGAGGACAGGGCACAGATACGCAGTATTTT,CASSEARGQGTDTQYF
NA,TRBJ1-5,NA,TRBV7-8,TGTGCCAGCAGCTTAGAGGGATATCAGCCCCAGCATTTT,CASSLEGYQPQHF
NA,TRBJ1-6,NA,TRBV7-9,TGTGCCAGCAGCCCCCGGGACGGTTATAATTCACCCCTCCACTTT,CASSPRDGYNSPLHF
NA,TRBJ2-7,many,TRBV10-1,TGCGCCAGCAGTGTGGGACTCTCAGGAGAGCAGTACTTC,CASSVGLSGEQYF
NA,TRBJ2-7,NA,TRBV7-8,TGTGCCGTAGCATTCTCGCAGGGGAACTACGAGCAGTACTTC,CAVAFSQGNYEQYF